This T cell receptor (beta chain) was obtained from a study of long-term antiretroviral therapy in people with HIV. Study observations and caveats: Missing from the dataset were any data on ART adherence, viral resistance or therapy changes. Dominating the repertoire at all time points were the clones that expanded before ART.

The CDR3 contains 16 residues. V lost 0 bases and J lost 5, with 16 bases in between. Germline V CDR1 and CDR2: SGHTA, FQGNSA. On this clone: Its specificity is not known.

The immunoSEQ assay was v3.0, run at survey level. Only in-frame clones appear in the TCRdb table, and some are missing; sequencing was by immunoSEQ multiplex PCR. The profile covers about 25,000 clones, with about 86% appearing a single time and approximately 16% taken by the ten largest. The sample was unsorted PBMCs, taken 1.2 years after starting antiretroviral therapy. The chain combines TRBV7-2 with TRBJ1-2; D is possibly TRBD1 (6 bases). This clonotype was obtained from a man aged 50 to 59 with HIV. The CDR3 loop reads CASSLARGGQGYGYTF. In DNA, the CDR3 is TGTGCCAGCAGCTTAGCGCGCGGGGGGCAGGGTTATGGCTACACCTTC.